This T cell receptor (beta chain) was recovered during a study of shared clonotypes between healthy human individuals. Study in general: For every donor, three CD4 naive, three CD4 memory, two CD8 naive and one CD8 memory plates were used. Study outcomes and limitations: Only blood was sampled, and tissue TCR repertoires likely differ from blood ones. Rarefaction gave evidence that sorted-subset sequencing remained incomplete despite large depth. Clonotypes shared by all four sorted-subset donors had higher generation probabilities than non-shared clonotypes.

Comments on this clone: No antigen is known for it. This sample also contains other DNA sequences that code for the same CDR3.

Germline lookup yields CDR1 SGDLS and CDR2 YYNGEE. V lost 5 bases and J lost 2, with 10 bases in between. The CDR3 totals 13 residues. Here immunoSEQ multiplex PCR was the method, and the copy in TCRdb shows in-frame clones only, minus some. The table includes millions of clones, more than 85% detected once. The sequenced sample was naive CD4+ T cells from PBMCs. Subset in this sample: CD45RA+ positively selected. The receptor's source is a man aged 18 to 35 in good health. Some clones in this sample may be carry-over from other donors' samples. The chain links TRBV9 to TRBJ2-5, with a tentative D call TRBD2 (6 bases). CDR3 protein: CASSPGGQETQYF. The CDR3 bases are TGTGCCAGCAGTCCCGGAGGGCAAGAGACCCAGTACTTC.